The 10 T cell receptor beta chains reported below all come from one sample, sequenced in a study of cytomegalovirus exposure and HLA in healthy donors. A multiplex PCR was run with 60 Vbeta primers and 13 Jbeta primers. Sequencing used immunoSEQ multiplex PCR; TCRdb keeps in-frame clones, though not all of them. The data contain roughly 98,000 clones, around 80% of them seen just once; the ten biggest clones take up over 9.5%. Sequencing was performed on PBMCs. The receptors here all came from a man between 18 and 35 years old in good health and CMV-seropositive.

V gene TRBV10-1 combines with J gene TRBJ2-1; D is ambiguous. V gave up 8 bases and J gave up 2 bases, with 4 bases separating them. Germline CDR1 WNHNN, CDR2 SYGVQD (reference sequence). The CDR3 is 11 amino acids. The DNA for the CDR3 is TGCGCCAGCGGCCCCTACAATGAGCAGTTCTTC. Amino acids: CASGPYNEQFF.

The chain employs TRBV9 and TRBJ1-6; 10 bases line up with TRBD1. Germline values: CDR1 SGDLS, CDR2 YYNGEE. The CDR3 has 17 amino acids. V gave up 0 bases and J gave up 6 bases; unmatched junction bases: 6. The CDR3 coding sequence is TGTGCCAGCAGCGTAGATCACGGGACAGGGGCTAATTCACCCCTCCACTTT. Protein product: CASSVDHGTGANSPLHF.

The rearrangement joins TRBV4-1 to TRBJ2-5; 8 bases align to TRBD2. CDR1 is MGHRA and CDR2 is YSYEKL in the germline V gene. The CDR3 covers 15 residues. Trimming at V came to 1 base and at J to 4 bases, leaving 5 bases not matched to a gene. CDR3 coding DNA: TGCGCCAGCAGCCAAGGGCGGGGGGCCGGAGAGACCCAGTACTTC. Translating gives CASSQGRGAGETQYF.

On this clone itself: Other nucleotide sequences from this sample produce the same CDR3. V gene TRBV30 combines with J gene TRBJ1-4; 7 bases line up with TRBD1. Germline V CDR1 and CDR2: GTSNPN, SVGIG (reference sequence). The CDR3 has 13 amino acids. Trimming cost V 1 base and J 8 bases; bases outside gene matches: 4. DNA for the CDR3: TGTGCCTGGAGTGGACAGGGTAGAGAAAAACTGTTTTTT. It codes for CAWSGQGREKLFF.

CDR3 DNA sequence: TGTGCCACCAGCTCCAGGACAGGCCCTGAGACCCAGTACTTC. Protein: CATSSRTGPETQYF. The J gene is TRBJ2-5, the V gene TRBV15; 7 bases line up with TRBD1. With 5 bases clipped from V and 5 bases from J, the junction kept 8 bases outside the gene matches. CDR1 LNHNV and CDR2 YYDKDF come from the germline V gene (reference sequence). This CDR3 contains 14 residues. The whole variable domain, filled in from reference TRBV15 and TRBJ2-5, reads DAMVIQNPRYQVTQFGKPVTLSCSQTLNHNVMYWYQQKSSQAPKLLFHYYDKDFNNEADTPDNFQSRRPNTSFCFLDIRSPGLGDTAMYLCATSSRTGPETQYFGPGTRLLVL.

This clone was counted only a few times. The rearrangement uses TRBV21-1 and TRBJ1-2. TRBV21-1 is a listed pseudogene. This CDR3 comprises 11 residues. The CDR3 DNA follows: TGTGCCAGCAGCAAGCGGGTTAGCTACACCTTC. This gives the protein CASSKRVSYTF.

The chain combines TRBV5-1 with TRBJ1-1, with a possible D match to TRBD1 (5 bases). CDR1 and CDR2 from the germline V gene are SGHRS and YFSETQ. With 0 bases removed from V and 2 bases from J, the gap between germline ends came to 11 bases. This CDR3 has 15 amino acids. Written as DNA, the CDR3 is TGCGCCAGCAGCTTGGAGGGGCGGACAAACACTGAAGCTTTCTTT. Translating it yields CASSLEGRTNTEAFF.

The V call is TRBV4-1, the J call TRBJ1-2; TRBD1 is a possible D gene (5 bases). CDR1 and CDR2 (germline): MGHRA, YSYEKL. The V end was cut by 7 bases, the J end by 0 bases, with 21 bases between. There are 17 residues in the CDR3. The DNA of the CDR3 is TGCGCCAGCACTTCTATTGGGGCAGGGCAAGCTAACTATGGCTACACCTTC. It yields the protein CASTSIGAGQANYGYTF.

The chain couples TRBV29-1 to TRBJ2-4; TRBD1 might be the D (5 bases). V was clipped by 5 bases and J by 5 bases, with 13 bases between them. The germline CDR1 and CDR2 sequences are SQVTM and ANQGSEA. CDR3 length: 13 amino acids. CDR3 loop: CSVQTDSENIQYF. The CDR3 DNA sequence: TGCAGCGTTCAGACAGACTCTGAAAACATTCAGTACTTC.

The V gene is TRBV5-4, the J gene TRBJ1-2, with D tentatively TRBD1 (6 bases). The CDR3 is made up of 15 amino acids. Germline CDR1 SGHNT, CDR2 YYREEE (reference sequence). The V gene lost 0 bases and the J gene lost 4 bases, with 13 bases spanning the gap. The CDR3 here is CASSLGTGTLYGYTF. The CDR3 bases are TGTGCCAGCAGCTTGGGGACCGGGACACTCTATGGCTACACCTTC.